This is a list of T cell receptor beta chains from one sample in a study of cytomegalovirus exposure and HLA in healthy donors. Here immunoSEQ multiplex PCR was the method, and the copy in TCRdb shows in-frame clones only, minus some. The sample records about 89,000 clones, 60% to 80% being singletons. Sequencing was carried out using PBMCs. The receptor source for this set is a man aged 30-40 years in good health and CMV-seronegative. Both conserved end residues are part of each CDR3.

V gene,J gene,CDR3 protein
TRBV19,TRBJ1-4,CASSHQGAYEKLFF
TRBV9,TRBJ2-7,CASSVASGSYEQYF
TRBV6-5,TRBJ2-7,CASSYFGTSGSYEQYF
TRBV6-1,TRBJ1-5,CASSEAVTGNNQPQHF
TRBV6-1,TRBJ1-1,CASSDLAGPVGTEAFF
TRBV5-1,TRBJ2-7,CASSRQGANTYEQYF
TRBV11-2,TRBJ2-7,CASSPGTAYEQYF
TRBV10-3,TRBJ2-5,CAIRSASGREAETQYF
TRBV5-5,TRBJ2-5,CASSSRLAGETQYF
TRBV19,TRBJ1-1,CASSPTRPGGLFTEAFF